This is a list of T cell receptor beta chains from one sample in a study of blood T cell repertoires in COVID-19. Some clones are missing from TCRdb's copy, which holds only in-frame ones; the method was immunoSEQ multiplex PCR. The table records about 270,000 clones, roughly 90% of them present only once. Specimen: PBMCs or T cells enriched from blood (not recorded which). The receptors derive from a woman in her sixties who had recovered from COVID-19. The CDR3 runs from the conserved cysteine through the conserved F or W. The D gene is left open where the match is weak. The listing skips clone size in some rows; elsewhere it reads once, few, many or a size class.

J,V,D,size,DNA,CDR3
TRBJ2-7,TRBV10-3,TRBD2,-,TGTGCCATCAGTGAGTCGTTAGGACTAGCGGGAGGTAATTACGAGCAGTACTTC,CAISESLGLAGGNYEQYF
TRBJ1-5,TRBV28,-,few,TGTGCCAGCAGTTTTTTTAATTCAGATCAGCCCCAGCATTTT,CASSFFNSDQPQHF
TRBJ2-7,TRBV7-2,-,-,TGTGCCAGCAGCTGGGGAGGGGGGAGCTACGAGCAGTACTTC,CASSWGGGSYEQYF
TRBJ1-4,TRBV10-3,-,few,TGTGCCACGGAAGGGGGATTTGGGGAAAAACTGTTTTTT,CATEGGFGEKLFF
TRBJ1-1,TRBV3-1/TRBV3-2,-,-,TGTGCCAGCAGCCAAGGACAGCCGGGGGCTGAAGCTTTCTTT,CASSQGQPGAEAFF
TRBJ2-7,TRBV15,-,-,TGTGCCACCAGCAGAGTAGGGAGCTCCTACGAGCAGTACTTC,CATSRVGSSYEQYF
TRBJ2-1,TRBV28,TRBD2,-,TGTGCCAGCAGGGCTCCCTTGGGGAGGGGCTCCTACAATGAGCAGTTCTTC,CASRAPLGRGSYNEQFF
TRBJ2-1,TRBV9,TRBD2,-,TGTGCCAGCAGCATATCTGGGACTAGCCGCGATGAGCAGTTCTTC,CASSISGTSRDEQFF
TRBJ1-5,TRBV19,-,-,TGTGCCAGTAGGACGACAGTGAGTTTGGCTCAGCCCCAGCATTTT,CASRTTVSLAQPQHF
TRBJ2-7,TRBV19,-,once,TGTGCCAGTTCGGACAGCCTTCTCAAGCAGTACTTC,CASSDSLLKQYF
TRBJ2-3,TRBV11-3,TRBD2,-,TGTGCCAGCAGCTTTTCGGGGGGAGAAGATACGCAGTATTTT,CASSFSGGEDTQYF
TRBJ1-2,TRBV10-3,-,few,TGTGCCATCAGTGAGTCTCAGGGAAACTATGGCTACACCTTC,CAISESQGNYGYTF
TRBJ1-2,TRBV30,-,-,TGTGCCTGGTCTGGCAGTGCCACGATTAACTATGGCTACACCTTC,CAWSGSATINYGYTF
TRBJ1-5,TRBV28,-,-,TGTGCCAGCAGACAGGGTCTAAGGGCCCAGCATTTT,CASRQGLRAQHF
TRBJ1-1,TRBV5-1,TRBD1,-,TGCGCCAGCAGCCAATCGTCAGGGGGAACTGAAGCTTTCTTT,CASSQSSGGTEAFF
TRBJ1-2,TRBV6-5,TRBD1,once,TGTGCCAGCAGTTCTGACAGGGAGGCTGGCTACACCTTC,CASSSDREAGYTF
TRBJ2-1,TRBV21-1,-,-,TGTGCCAGCAGCGCAGACCCCGGGACTCTATTACACAATGAGCAGTTCTTC,CASSADPGTLLHNEQFF
TRBJ1-4,TRBV18,TRBD1,-,TGTGCCAGCTCACCACCGGCAGGGGGCAATGAAAAACTGTTTTTT,CASSPPAGGNEKLFF
TRBJ2-7,TRBV11-2,-,-,TGTGCCAGCAGCCTAGCCCACTACGAGCAGTACTTC,CASSLAHYEQYF
TRBJ1-2,TRBV28,-,-,TGTGCCAGCACCGCCCGGGGGGTTAACTATGGCTACACCTTC,CASTARGVNYGYTF
TRBJ1-2,TRBV9,-,-,TGTGCCAGCAGCGTAGCTAATTCGGCAGGCGAGGGCTACACCTTC,CASSVANSAGEGYTF
TRBJ1-6,TRBV7-8,-,-,TGTGCCAGCAGCTATTCGAGCTCCTATAATTCACCCCTCCACTTT,CASSYSSSYNSPLHF
TRBJ2-1,TRBV4-1,TRBD2,-,TGCGCCAGCAGCCAAGCTTGGACTAGCGGGAGTTCCAATGAGCAGTTCTTC,CASSQAWTSGSSNEQFF
TRBJ2-1,TRBV4-1,TRBD2,-,TGCGCCAGCAGCCAAGGCCTGATAGGCGGGGGTTACAATGAGCAGTTCTTC,CASSQGLIGGGYNEQFF
TRBJ2-7,TRBV3-1/TRBV3-2,-,-,TGTGCCAGCAGTCCTCTCGGTAGCGGCTACGAGCAGTACTTC,CASSPLGSGYEQYF
TRBJ2-7,TRBV10-3,TRBD2,once,TGTGCCATCAGTGAGGCCGGGACTAGCGGGACCTACGAGCAGTACTTC,CAISEAGTSGTYEQYF
TRBJ1-2,TRBV7-8,-,once,TGTGCCAGCAGCTTAGGTGTGAGCGGCTACACCTTC,CASSLGVSGYTF
TRBJ2-7,TRBV3-1/TRBV3-2,TRBD1,-,TGTGCCAGCAGCCCACAGGGGGCGTCGGGCTACGAGCAGTACTTC,CASSPQGASGYEQYF
TRBJ1-2,TRBV7-9,-,-,TGTGCCAGCAGCTTAGGTGCAGGCTCAGGGGTTAACTATGGCTACACCTTC,CASSLGAGSGVNYGYTF
TRBJ1-1,TRBV27,-,-,TGTGCCAGCAGTTTAAAGGGGGGGTACACTGAAGCTTTCTTT,CASSLKGGYTEAFF
TRBJ2-7,TRBV28,-,-,TGTGCCAGCAGTTTAGCCTCCACTGCGTCCGAGCAGTACTTC,CASSLASTASEQYF
TRBJ1-5,TRBV15,-,-,TGTGCCACCAGCAGGGGCGGGAGCAATCAGCCCCAGCATTTT,CATSRGGSNQPQHF
TRBJ1-5,TRBV4-2,-,-,TGTGCCAGCAGCCAAGCTGGAGTGAACAATCAGCCCCAGCATTTT,CASSQAGVNNQPQHF
TRBJ1-4,TRBV10-2,-,-,TGCGCCAGCAGTGAACAGAGTAATGAAAAACTGTTTTTT,CASSEQSNEKLFF
TRBJ1-1,TRBV29-1,-,once,TGCAGCGTCCGGGACACGCCGAACACTGAAGCTTTCTTT,CSVRDTPNTEAFF